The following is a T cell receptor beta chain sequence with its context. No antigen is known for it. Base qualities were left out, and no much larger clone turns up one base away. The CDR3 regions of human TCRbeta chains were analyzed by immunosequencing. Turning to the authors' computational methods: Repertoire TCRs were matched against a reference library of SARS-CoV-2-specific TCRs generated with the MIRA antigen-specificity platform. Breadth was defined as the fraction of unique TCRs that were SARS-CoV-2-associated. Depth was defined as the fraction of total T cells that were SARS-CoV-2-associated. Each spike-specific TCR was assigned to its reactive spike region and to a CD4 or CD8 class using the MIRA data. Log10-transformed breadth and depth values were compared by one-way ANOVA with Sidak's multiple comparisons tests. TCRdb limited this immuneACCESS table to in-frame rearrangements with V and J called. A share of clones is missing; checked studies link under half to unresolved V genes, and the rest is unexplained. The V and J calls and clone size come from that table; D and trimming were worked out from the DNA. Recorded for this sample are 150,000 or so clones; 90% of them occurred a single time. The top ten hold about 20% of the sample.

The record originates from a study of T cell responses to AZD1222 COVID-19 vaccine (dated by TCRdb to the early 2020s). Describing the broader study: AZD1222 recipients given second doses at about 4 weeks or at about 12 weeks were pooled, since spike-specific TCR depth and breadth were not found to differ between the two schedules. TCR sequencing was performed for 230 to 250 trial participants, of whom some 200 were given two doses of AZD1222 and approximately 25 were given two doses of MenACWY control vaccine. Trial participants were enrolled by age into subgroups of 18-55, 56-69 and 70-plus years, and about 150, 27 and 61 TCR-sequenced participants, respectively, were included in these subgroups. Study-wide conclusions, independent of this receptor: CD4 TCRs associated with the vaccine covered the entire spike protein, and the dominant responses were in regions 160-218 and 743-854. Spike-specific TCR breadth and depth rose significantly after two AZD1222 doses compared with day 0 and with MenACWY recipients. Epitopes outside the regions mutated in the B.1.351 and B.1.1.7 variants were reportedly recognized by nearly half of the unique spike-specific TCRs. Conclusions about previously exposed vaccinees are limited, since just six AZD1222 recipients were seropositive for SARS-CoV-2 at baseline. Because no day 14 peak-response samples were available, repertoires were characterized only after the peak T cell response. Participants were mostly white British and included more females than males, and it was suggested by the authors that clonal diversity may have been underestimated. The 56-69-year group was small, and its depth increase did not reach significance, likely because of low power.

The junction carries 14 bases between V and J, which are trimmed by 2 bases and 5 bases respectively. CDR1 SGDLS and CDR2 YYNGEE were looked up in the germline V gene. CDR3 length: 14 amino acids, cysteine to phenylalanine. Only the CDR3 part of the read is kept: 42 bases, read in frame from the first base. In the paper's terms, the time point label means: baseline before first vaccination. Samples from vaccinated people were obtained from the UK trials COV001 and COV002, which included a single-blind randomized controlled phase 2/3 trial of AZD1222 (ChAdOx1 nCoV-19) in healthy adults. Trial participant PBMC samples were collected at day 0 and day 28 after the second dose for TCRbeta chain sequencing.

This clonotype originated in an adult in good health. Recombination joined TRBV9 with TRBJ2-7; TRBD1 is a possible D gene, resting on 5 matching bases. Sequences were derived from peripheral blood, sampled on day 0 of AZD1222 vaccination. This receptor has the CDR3 CASSVSTGGDEQYF. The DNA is TGTGCCAGCAGCGTGAGTACAGGTGGAGACGAGCAGTACTTC.